Listed below are T cell receptor beta chains from one sample, sequenced in a study of control samples from healthy donors and cancer patients. Profiling relied on immunoSEQ multiplex PCR, and the TCRdb table lists in-frame clones only, not all of them. The table shows 150,000 to 200,000 clones, with 91% occurring only once. Sequenced material: blood. Receptors originate from a woman aged 30 to 39 in good health. The CDR3 runs from the conserved cysteine through the conserved F or W. The D gene is left open where the match is weak. Size is omitted from some rows. Given values are once, few, many or a class for expanded clones.

j_call	clone_size	d_call	v_call	cdr3_aa	cdr3_nt
TRBJ1-2	.	TRBD1	TRBV6-6	CASSSRRDSYGYTF	TGTGCCAGCAGTTCCCGCCGGGACAGCTATGGCTACACCTTC
TRBJ1-5	.	TRBD1	TRBV28	CASNTYRGLIQPQHF	TGTGCCAGCAATACTTACAGGGGGCTTATTCAGCCCCAGCATTTT
TRBJ1-5	once	.	TRBV7-9	CASSLGRFQPQHF	TGTGCCAGCAGCTTAGGCAGGTTTCAGCCCCAGCATTTT
TRBJ2-1	.	.	TRBV4-3	CASSQGRGYEQFF	TGCGCCAGCAGCCAGGGACGGGGGTATGAGCAGTTCTTC
TRBJ2-7	.	.	TRBV27	CASSLLSVGVYEQYF	TGTGCCAGCAGTTTATTATCCGTTGGGGTCTACGAGCAGTACTTC
TRBJ1-2	once	.	TRBV9	CASSVDGEANYGYTF	TGTGCCAGCAGCGTAGACGGGGAGGCTAACTATGGCTACACCTTC
TRBJ1-5	few	.	TRBV7-9	CASSLGGYSNQPQHF	TGTGCCAGCAGCTTGGGGGGATATAGCAATCAGCCCCAGCATTTT
TRBJ2-1	.	.	TRBV9	CASSVAGGSYNEQFF	TGTGCCAGTAGCGTAGCTGGGGGCTCCTACAATGAGCAGTTCTTC
TRBJ2-1	once	TRBD2	TRBV6-2/TRBV6-3	CASSYTASGRDEQFF	TGTGCCAGCAGTTACACAGCTAGCGGGAGGGATGAGCAGTTCTTC
TRBJ2-3	.	.	TRBV14	CASSQNGGPTDTQYF	TGTGCCAGCAGCCAAAATGGGGGGCCCACAGATACGCAGTATTTT
TRBJ2-5	.	TRBD2	TRBV2	CASSEGLALETQYF	TGTGCCAGCAGTGAAGGACTAGCATTGGAGACCCAGTACTTC
TRBJ1-1	few	.	TRBV28	CASSWVPTEAFF	TGTGCCAGCAGTTGGGTTCCCACTGAAGCTTTCTTT
TRBJ2-7	.	TRBD1	TRBV10-1	CASTGGYEQYF	TGCGCCAGCACAGGGGGCTACGAGCAGTACTTC
TRBJ2-1	.	TRBD2	TRBV6-1	CASSGPGLAGYNEQFF	TGTGCCAGCAGTGGACCGGGACTAGCGGGGTACAATGAGCAGTTCTTC
TRBJ2-7	.	TRBD1	TRBV7-2	CASSLDRGPYEQYF	TGTGCCAGCAGCTTAGACAGGGGCCCCTACGAGCAGTACTTC
TRBJ2-1	.	TRBD2	TRBV6-4	CASSGSLAGSNEQFF	TGTGCCAGCAGTGGTAGTCTAGCGGGCAGCAATGAGCAGTTCTTC
TRBJ1-2	.	TRBD1	TRBV9	CASSVQGASYGYTF	TGTGCCAGCAGCGTTCAGGGGGCGTCCTATGGCTACACCTTC
TRBJ2-2	once	TRBD1	TRBV10-1	CASSRDRGTTGELFF	TGCGCCAGCAGCCGGGACAGGGGTACCACCGGGGAGCTGTTTTTT
TRBJ2-2	.	TRBD1	TRBV24-1	CATSAPGQGRTGELFF	TGTGCCACCAGTGCCCCCGGACAGGGGCGGACCGGGGAGCTGTTTTTT
TRBJ1-6	.	TRBD1	TRBV19	CASKGGASYNSPLHF	TGTGCCAGTAAAGGGGGCGCCTCCTATAATTCACCCCTCCACTTT
TRBJ2-7	.	.	TRBV5-8	CASSLGSRRSYEQYF	TGTGCCAGCAGCTTGGGGTCGAGGCGCTCCTACGAGCAGTACTTC
TRBJ2-7	.	.	TRBV5-1	CASSLLSLTPYEQYF	TGCGCCAGCAGCTTGCTATCGCTAACCCCCTACGAGCAGTACTTC
TRBJ1-4	.	TRBD1	TRBV6-5	CATRQGPATNEKLFF	TGTGCCACTCGACAGGGGCCCGCAACTAATGAAAAACTGTTTTTT
TRBJ2-5	.	.	TRBV4-1	CASSGTVGETQYF	TGCGCCAGCAGCGGGACCGTGGGAGAGACCCAGTACTTC